The T cell receptor (beta chain) described here comes from a study of OX40 agonist ivuxolimab in advanced cancers. Concerning the study at large: Ivuxolimab, which targeted the costimulatory receptor OX40 (CD134), was an agonistic, fully human IgG2 monoclonal antibody. Patients were allowed to have had prior anti-PD-1, anti-PD-L1 or anti-CTLA-4 therapy, and 40% to 45% of the dose-escalation patients had previously received checkpoint inhibitors. Of the 50 to 55 patients in dose escalation, about 20 had hepatocellular carcinoma, approximately 15 had melanoma, 9 had renal cell carcinoma and 9 had head and neck cancer. Partial responses were achieved by three dose-escalation patients, of whom one had hepatocellular carcinoma and two had cutaneous melanoma. In the dose-escalation cohort, roughly four fifths of patients were male, and the mean age was about 55 years, with a range of about 23 to 90. The paper covers the monotherapy dose-escalation part of the phase I ivuxolimab trial, which included N ≈ 52 patients. Peripheral TCRbeta sequencing aimed to test whether ivuxolimab altered TCR sequence diversity and caused clonal T-cell expansion. Intravenous ivuxolimab was administered to patients every 2 weeks at six dose levels: 0.01, 0.1, 0.3, 1.5, 3 and 10 mg/kg.

Overall study results and their limits: After ivuxolimab, more expanded clones were found on average in CD8+ T cells than in CD4+ T cells. The antigen specificity of the clonally expanded peripheral T cells was not determined. In partial responders in the 0.1-3.0 mg/kg groups, normalized peripheral clonal expansion was found to be among the lowest, especially among CD8+ T cells. At doses from 0.1 to 3.0 mg/kg, clonal expansion was seen in both CD4+ and CD8+ blood T cells between baseline and week 6. Low levels of normalized T-cell clonal expansion were also seen in some patients who did not respond.

For sequencing of the TCRbeta CDR3 region, genomic DNA was extracted from the sorted cells. The immunoSEQ Assay was used to sequence the TCRbeta CDR3 regions. TCRdb limited this immuneACCESS table to in-frame rearrangements with V and J called. A share of clones is missing; checked studies link under half to unresolved V genes, and the rest is unexplained. Recorded for this sample are 91,000 or so clones; roughly 95% of them occurred a single time. The ten largest clones add up to around 0.17% of the sample. The trial excluded patients who had a history of autoimmune disease or were on systemic immunosuppression. In every dose cohort, peripheral blood was drawn for TCR sequencing at baseline, cycle 4 day 1, and cycle 7 day 1. Samples came from an open-label, multicenter, first-in-human phase I dose-escalation trial of ivuxolimab. The trial enrolled adults with locally advanced or metastatic head and neck squamous cell, hepatocellular, melanoma or renal cell carcinoma. Before TCR sequencing, CD4+ T cells and CD8+ T cells from peripheral blood were sorted into separate populations.

To note about this clone: Which antigen it targets is not known. It has no much larger one-base neighbor in the sample; base qualities were not kept.

V is reduced by 3 bases and J by 6 bases, leaving a spacing of 12 bases between them. Counted from cysteine to phenylalanine, this CDR3 has 14 amino acids. The kept DNA is CDR3 alone, 42 bases in frame from the first base. According to the germline V gene, CDR1 reads MGHRA and CDR2 reads YSYEKL. This TCR derives from an adult with an advanced solid tumor such as melanoma, head and neck, liver or kidney cancer. The rearrangement joined TRBV4-1 to TRBJ2-1, and perhaps TRBD2 as D gene, on 6 matching bases. This sample comprised CD4+ or CD8+ T cells sorted from blood, obtained in a trial of the OX40 agonist ivuxolimab. This receptor has the CDR3 CASSHTGTFNEQFF. The nucleotide sequence is given as TGCGCCAGCAGCCATACCGGGACTTTCAATGAGCAGTTCTTC.